This T cell receptor (beta chain) appears in the sequencing data of a study of blood T cell repertoires in COVID-19. Across the whole study: Researchers got acute and convalescent COVID-19 samples from the United States, Italy and Spain.

Sequenced by immunoSEQ multiplex PCR; TCRdb stores in-frame clones only, minus some. The profile shows approximately 200,000 clones, around 90% of them singletons. The specimen sequenced was PBMCs or T cells enriched from blood (not recorded which). This clonotype was obtained from a woman younger than 45 who had recovered from COVID-19.

The CDR3 DNA reads as TGTGCCAGTAGTATAGAGCGCGGGGGTATCTACAATGAGCAGTTCTTC. Translating gives CASSIERGGIYNEQFF. This chain links TRBV19 with TRBJ2-1, with 7 bases matching TRBD2. The CDR3 runs 16 residues. The V segment lost 0 bases and the J segment 3 bases; nucleotides outside the gene matches: 5. Per the germline V gene, CDR1 is LNHDA and CDR2 is SQIVND (reference sequence).